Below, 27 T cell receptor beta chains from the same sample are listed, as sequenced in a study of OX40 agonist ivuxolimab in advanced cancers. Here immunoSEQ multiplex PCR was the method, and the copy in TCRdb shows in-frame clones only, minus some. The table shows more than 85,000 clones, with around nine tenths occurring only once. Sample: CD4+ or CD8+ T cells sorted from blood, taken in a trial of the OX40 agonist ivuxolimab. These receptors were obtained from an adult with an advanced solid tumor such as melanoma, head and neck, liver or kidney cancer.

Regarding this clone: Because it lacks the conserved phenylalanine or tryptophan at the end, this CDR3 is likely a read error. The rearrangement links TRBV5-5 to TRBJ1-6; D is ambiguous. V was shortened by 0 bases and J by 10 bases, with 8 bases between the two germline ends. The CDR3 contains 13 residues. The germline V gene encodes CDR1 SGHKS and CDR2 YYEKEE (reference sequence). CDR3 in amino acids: CASSLDVASPLHL. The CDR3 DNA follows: TGTGCCAGCAGCTTGGATGTGGCCTCACCCCTCCACCTT.

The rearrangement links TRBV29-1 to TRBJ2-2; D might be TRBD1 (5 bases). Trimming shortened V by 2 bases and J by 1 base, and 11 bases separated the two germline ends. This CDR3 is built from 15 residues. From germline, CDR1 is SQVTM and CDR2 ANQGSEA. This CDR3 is CSVEIEQENTGELFF. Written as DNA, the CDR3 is TGCAGCGTTGAAATTGAACAGGAGAACACCGGGGAGCTGTTTTTT.

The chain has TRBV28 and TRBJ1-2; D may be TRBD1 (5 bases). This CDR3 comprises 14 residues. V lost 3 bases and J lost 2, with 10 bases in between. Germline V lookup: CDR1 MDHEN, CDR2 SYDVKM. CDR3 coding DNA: TGTGCCAGCAGTTTGGGACTGACCAACTATGGCTACACCTTC. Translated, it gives CASSLGLTNYGYTF.

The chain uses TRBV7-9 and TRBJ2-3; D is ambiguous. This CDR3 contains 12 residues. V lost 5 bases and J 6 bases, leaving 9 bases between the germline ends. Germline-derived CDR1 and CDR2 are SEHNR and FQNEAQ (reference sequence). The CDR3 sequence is CASSPGWDTQYF. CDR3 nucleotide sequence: TGTGCCAGCAGCCCTGGGTGGGATACGCAGTATTTT.

CDR3 loop: CASSSTLPATQYF. The CDR3 nucleotides are TGTGCCAGCAGCTCCACCCTACCGGCTACGCAGTATTTT. This rearrangement joins TRBV7-3 to TRBJ2-3; no firm D call. The CDR3 spans 13 residues. Deletions cut 4 bases from V and 8 bases from J, with 13 bases between. The germline gives CDR1 SGHTA, CDR2 FQGTGA.

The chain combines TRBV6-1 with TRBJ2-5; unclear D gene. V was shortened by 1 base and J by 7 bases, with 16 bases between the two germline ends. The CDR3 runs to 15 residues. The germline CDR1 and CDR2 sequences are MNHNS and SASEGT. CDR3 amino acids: CASSEDLLTPGTQYF. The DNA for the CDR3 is TGTGCCAGCAGTGAAGATCTTTTGACCCCAGGGACCCAGTACTTC.

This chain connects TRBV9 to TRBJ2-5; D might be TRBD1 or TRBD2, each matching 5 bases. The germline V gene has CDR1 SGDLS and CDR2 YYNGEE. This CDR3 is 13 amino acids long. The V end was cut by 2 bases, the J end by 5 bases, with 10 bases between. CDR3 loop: CASSVGPGETQYF. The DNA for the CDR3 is TGTGCCAGCAGCGTGGGACCCGGGGAGACCCAGTACTTC.

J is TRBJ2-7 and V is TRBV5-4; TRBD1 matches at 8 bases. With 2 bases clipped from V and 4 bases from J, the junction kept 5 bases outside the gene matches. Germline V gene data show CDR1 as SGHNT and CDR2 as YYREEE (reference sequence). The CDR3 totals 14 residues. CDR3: CASSFTDRVYEQYF. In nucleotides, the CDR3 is TGTGCCAGCAGCTTTACGGACAGGGTTTACGAGCAGTACTTC.

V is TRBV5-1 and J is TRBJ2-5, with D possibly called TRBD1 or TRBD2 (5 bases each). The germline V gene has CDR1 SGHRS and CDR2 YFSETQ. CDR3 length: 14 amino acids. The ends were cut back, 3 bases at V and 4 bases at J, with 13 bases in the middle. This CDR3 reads CASSWDGAGETQYF. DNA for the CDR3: TGCGCCAGCAGCTGGGACGGGGCAGGAGAGACCCAGTACTTC.

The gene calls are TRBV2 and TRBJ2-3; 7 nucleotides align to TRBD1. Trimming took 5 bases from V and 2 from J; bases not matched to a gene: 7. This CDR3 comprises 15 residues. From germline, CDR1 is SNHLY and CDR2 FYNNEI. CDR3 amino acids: CASSTGQSPTDTQYF. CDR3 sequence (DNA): TGTGCCAGCAGTACGGGACAGTCCCCCACAGATACGCAGTATTTT.

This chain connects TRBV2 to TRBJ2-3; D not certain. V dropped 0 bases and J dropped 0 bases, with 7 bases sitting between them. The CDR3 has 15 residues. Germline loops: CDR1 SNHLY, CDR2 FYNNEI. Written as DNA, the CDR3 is TGTGCCAGCAGTGAAGCCCAAGGCAGCACAGATACGCAGTATTTT. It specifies CASSEAQGSTDTQYF.

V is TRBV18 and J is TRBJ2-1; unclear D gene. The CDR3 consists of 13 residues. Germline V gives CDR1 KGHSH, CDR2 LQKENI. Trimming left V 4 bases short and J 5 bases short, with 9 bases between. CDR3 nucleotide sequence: TGTGCCAGCTCACGTCTCGCCCACAATGAGCAGTTCTTC. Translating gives CASSRLAHNEQFF.

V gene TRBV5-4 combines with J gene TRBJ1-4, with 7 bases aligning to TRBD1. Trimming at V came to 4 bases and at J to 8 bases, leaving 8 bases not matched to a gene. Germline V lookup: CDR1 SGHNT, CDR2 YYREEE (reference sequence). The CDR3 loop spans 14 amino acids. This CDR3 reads CASSDGQAREKLFF. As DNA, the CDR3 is TGTGCCAGCAGCGACGGACAGGCACGGGAAAAACTGTTTTTT.

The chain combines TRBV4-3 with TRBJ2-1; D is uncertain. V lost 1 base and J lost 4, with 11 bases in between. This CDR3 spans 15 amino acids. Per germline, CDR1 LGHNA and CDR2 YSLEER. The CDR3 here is CASSQVQLLYNEQFF. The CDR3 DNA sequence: TGCGCCAGCAGCCAAGTCCAGCTGCTTTACAATGAGCAGTTCTTC.

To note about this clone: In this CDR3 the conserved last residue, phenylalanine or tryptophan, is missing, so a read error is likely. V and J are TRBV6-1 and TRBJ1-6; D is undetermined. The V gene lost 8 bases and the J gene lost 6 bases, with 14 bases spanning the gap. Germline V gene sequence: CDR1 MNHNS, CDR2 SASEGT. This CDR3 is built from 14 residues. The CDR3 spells CASGATPGNSPLHL. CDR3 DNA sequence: TGTGCCAGCGGTGCTACACCGGGTAATTCACCCCTCCACCTC.

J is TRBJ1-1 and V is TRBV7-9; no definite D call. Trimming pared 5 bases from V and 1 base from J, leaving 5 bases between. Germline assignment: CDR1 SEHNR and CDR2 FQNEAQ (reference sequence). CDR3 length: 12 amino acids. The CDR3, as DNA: TGTGCCAGCAGCGGGAAGAACACTGAAGCTTTCTTT. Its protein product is CASSGKNTEAFF.

CDR3 sequence (DNA): TGTGCCAGCAGCACGGGGCTCCAAGTACTAGATACGCAGTATTTT. It is translated as CASSTGLQVLDTQYF. This sequence joins TRBV5-8 and TRBJ2-3; either TRBD1 or TRBD2 may fit D (5 bases each). In germline, CDR1 is SGHTS, CDR2 YDEGEE. V lost 4 bases, J lost 5 bases, and 17 bases lay in between. CDR3 length: 15 amino acids.

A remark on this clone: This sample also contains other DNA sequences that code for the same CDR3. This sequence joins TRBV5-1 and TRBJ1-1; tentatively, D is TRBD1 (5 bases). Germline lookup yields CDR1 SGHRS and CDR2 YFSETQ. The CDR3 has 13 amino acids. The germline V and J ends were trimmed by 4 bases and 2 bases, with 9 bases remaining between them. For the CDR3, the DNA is TGCGCCAGCAGCCTGGGGCTAAACACTGAAGCTTTCTTT. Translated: CASSLGLNTEAFF.

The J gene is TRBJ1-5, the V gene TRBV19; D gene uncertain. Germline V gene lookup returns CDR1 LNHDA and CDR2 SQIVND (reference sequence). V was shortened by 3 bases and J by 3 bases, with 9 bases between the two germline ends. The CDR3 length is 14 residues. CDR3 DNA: TGTGCCAGTAGTATTCAAGGGAACAATCAGCCCCAGCATTTT. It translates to CASSIQGNNQPQHF. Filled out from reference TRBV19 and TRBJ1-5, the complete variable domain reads DGGITQSPKYLFRKEGQNVTLSCEQNLNHDAMYWYRQDPGQGLRLIYYSQIVNDFQKGDIAEGYSVSREKKESFPLTVTSAQKNPTAFYLCASSIQGNNQPQHFGDGTRLSIL.

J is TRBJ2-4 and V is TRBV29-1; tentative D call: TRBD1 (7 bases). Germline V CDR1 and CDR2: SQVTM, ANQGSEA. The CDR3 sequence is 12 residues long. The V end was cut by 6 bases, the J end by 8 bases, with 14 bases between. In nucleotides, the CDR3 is TGCAGCGTCGGGGGCGGACAGGACATTCAGTACTTC. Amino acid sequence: CSVGGGQDIQYF. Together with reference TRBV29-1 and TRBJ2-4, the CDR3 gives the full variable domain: SAVISQKPSRDICQRGTSLTIQCQVDSQVTMMFWYRQQPGQSLTLIATANQGSEATYESGFVIDKFPISRPNLTFSTLTVSNMSPEDSSIYLCSVGGGQDIQYFGAGTRLSVL.

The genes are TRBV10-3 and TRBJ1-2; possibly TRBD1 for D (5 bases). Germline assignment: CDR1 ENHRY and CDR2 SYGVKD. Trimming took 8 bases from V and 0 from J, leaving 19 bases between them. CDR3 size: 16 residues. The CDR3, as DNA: TGTGCCATCGGGGGTGAATCGGCAGTTACTAACTATGGCTACACCTTC. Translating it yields CAIGGESAVTNYGYTF.

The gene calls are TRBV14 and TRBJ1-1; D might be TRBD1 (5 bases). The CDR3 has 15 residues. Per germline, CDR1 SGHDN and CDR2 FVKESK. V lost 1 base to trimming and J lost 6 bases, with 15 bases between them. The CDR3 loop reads CASSQVGNWGAEAFF. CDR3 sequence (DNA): TGTGCCAGCAGCCAAGTGGGCAACTGGGGGGCTGAAGCTTTCTTT. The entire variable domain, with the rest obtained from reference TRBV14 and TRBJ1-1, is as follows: EAGVTQFPSHSVIEKGQTVTLRCDPISGHDNLYWYRRVMGKEIKFLLHFVKESKQDESGMPNNRFLAERTGGTYSTLKVQPAELEDSGVYFCASSQVGNWGAEAFFGQGTRLTVV.

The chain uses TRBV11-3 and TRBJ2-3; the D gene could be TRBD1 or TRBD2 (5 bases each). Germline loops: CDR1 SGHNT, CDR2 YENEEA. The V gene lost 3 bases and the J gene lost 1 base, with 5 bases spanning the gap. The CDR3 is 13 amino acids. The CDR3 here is CASSLGGTDTQYF. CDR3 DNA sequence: TGTGCCAGCAGCTTGGGGGGCACAGATACGCAGTATTTT.

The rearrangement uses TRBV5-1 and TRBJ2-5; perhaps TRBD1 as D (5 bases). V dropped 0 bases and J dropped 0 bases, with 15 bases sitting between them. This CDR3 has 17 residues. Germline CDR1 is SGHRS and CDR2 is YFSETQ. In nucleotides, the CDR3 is TGCGCCAGCAGCTTGGGACTGCTAGTGGGGCACCAAGAGACCCAGTACTTC. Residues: CASSLGLLVGHQETQYF. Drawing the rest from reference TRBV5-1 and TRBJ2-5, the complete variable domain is KAGVTQTPRYLIKTRGQQVTLSCSPISGHRSVSWYQQTPGQGLQFLFEYFSETQRNKGNFPGRFSGRQFSNSRSEMNVSTLELGDSALYLCASSLGLLVGHQETQYFGPGTRLLVL.

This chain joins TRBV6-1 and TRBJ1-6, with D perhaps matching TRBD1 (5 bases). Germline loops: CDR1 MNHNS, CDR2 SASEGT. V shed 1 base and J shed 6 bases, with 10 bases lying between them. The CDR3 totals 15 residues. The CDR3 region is CASSEEKGRNSPLHF. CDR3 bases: TGTGCCAGCAGTGAAGAAAAGGGACGTAATTCACCCCTCCACTTT.

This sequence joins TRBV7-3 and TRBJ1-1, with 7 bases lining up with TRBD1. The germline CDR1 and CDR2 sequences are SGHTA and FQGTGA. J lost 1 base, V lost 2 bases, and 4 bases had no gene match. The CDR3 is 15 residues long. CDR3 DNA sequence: TGTGCCAGCAGCTTAGTTGCAGGGGGGAACACTGAAGCTTTCTTT. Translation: CASSLVAGGNTEAFF.

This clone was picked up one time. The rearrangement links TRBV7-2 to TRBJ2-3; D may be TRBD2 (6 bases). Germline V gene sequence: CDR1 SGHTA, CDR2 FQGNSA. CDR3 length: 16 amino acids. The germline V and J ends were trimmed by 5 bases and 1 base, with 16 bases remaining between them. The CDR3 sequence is CASSPWTSGGTDTQYF. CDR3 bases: TGTGCCAGCAGCCCCTGGACCTCGGGGGGCACAGATACGCAGTATTTT. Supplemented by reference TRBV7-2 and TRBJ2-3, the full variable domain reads GAGVSQSPSNKVTEKGKDVELRCDPISGHTALYWYRQSLGQGLEFLIYFQGNSAPDKSGLPSDRFSAERTGGSVSTLTIQRTQQEDSAVYLCASSPWTSGGTDTQYFGPGTRLTVL.